The 29 T cell receptor beta chains below were found in one sample sequenced in a study of T cells after yellow fever vaccination. TCRdb reprocessed the 5' RACE reads via MiXCR and lists one record per CDR3 protein. The repertoire includes 160,000 or so distinct CDR3 sequences, about 7% of them detected once, and roughly 2.5% sits in the top ten. Source: CD4+ T cells sorted from PBMCs, taken 5 days after the first yellow fever vaccination. These receptors all come from a man between 18 and 29 years old who received the YFV17D yellow fever vaccine.

In its sample, this clonotype was seen many times. The V and J genes are TRBV7-4 and TRBJ2-1; no clear D. V was shortened by 2 bases and J by 4 bases, with 9 bases between the two germline ends. The germline gives CDR1 SGHVT, CDR2 SQSDAQ. CDR3 length: 14 amino acids. CDR3 sequence: CASSLRAEYNEQFF. The CDR3 nucleotides read TGTGCCAGCAGCTTAAGAGCCGAATACAATGAGCAGTTCTTC.

This clonotype was seen many times. V usage is TRBV20-1 and J usage is TRBJ1-2, with D possibly being TRBD1 (6 bases). CDR3 size: 13 residues. V was clipped by 0 bases and J by 4 bases, with 9 bases between them. Germline CDR1 is DFQATT and CDR2 is SNEGSKA (reference sequence). CDR3 nucleotides: TGCAGTGCTAGAGAGGGGGCTGGCTATGGCTACACCTTC. Amino acid sequence: CSAREGAGYGYTF.

This clonotype was counted only a few times. The gene calls are TRBV7-2 and TRBJ2-1, with TRBD1 matching 9 bases. This CDR3 spans 14 amino acids. The V and J ends lost 5 bases and 15 bases, in that order; junction bases with no gene match: 14. Looked up from germline, CDR1 is SGHTA and CDR2 is FQGNSA. As DNA, the CDR3 is TGTGCCAGCAGCCGATTACAGGGGGCCTACAGTCCGTTCTTC. It translates to CASSRLQGAYSPFF.

At least ten counts were recorded for this clonotype. The V call is TRBV5-1, the J call TRBJ1-6; D remains unclear. This CDR3 is 16 amino acids long. Germline V gene sequence: CDR1 SGHRS, CDR2 YFSETQ. Trimming shortened V by 0 bases and J by 5 bases, and 12 bases separated the two germline ends. CDR3 protein: CASSLDPNSNNSPLHF. The CDR3, as DNA: TGCGCCAGCAGCTTGGATCCTAACAGTAATAATTCACCCCTCCACTTT.

The rearrangement joins TRBV7-9 to TRBJ1-2; a weak D match, TRBD1 (6 bases). The CDR3 spans 14 residues. V was shortened by 6 bases and J by 8 bases, with 19 bases between the two germline ends. Per the germline V gene, CDR1 is SEHNR and CDR2 is FQNEAQ (reference sequence). The CDR3 nucleotides are TGTGCCAGCAGAAGAACAGGGCGTAAAGGGGGCTACACCTTC. Its translation: CASRRTGRKGGYTF. Together with reference TRBV7-9 and TRBJ1-2, the CDR3 gives the full variable domain: DTGVSQNPRHKITKRGQNVTFRCDPISEHNRLYWYRQTLGQGPEFLTYFQNEAQLEKSRLLSDRFSAERPKGSFSTLEIQRTEQGDSAMYLCASRRTGRKGGYTFGSGTRLTVV.

There are many counts of this clonotype. The CDR3 DNA reads as TGTGCCAGCAGTTTTTTTAAGACAGGTCGCTTAGATACGCAGTATTTT. This codes for CASSFFKTGRLDTQYF. The V gene is TRBV12-3 or TRBV12-4, the J gene TRBJ2-3, with D perhaps matching TRBD1 (6 bases). V was cut by 3 bases and J by 5 bases, with 18 bases left in between. The CDR3 sequence is 16 residues long.

There are many counts of this clonotype. The V gene is TRBV18, the J gene TRBJ1-1; D is perhaps TRBD1 (6 bases). This CDR3 has 15 amino acids. The germline V gene has CDR1 KGHSH and CDR2 LQKENI. Trimming took 7 bases from V and 7 from J, leaving 22 bases between them. The CDR3, as DNA: TGTGCCAGCTACCCAGGGACACCCGGTCGGGTTGAAGCTTTCTTT. Translated: CASYPGTPGRVEAFF.

This clonotype was recorded a few times. The chain couples TRBV7-2 to TRBJ2-2, with unresolved D. V was cut by 5 bases and J by 6 bases, with 10 bases left in between. The CDR3 spans 13 residues. CDR1 and CDR2 (germline): SGHTA, FQGNSA. CDR3 protein: CASSTTHSGELFF. The CDR3, as DNA: TGTGCCAGCAGCACGACCCACTCCGGGGAGCTGTTTTTT.

This clonotype was observed a few times. V is TRBV4-2 and J is TRBJ2-7, with TRBD2 identical over 7 bases. The junction had 14 bases not matched to a gene; V was cut back by 0 bases and J by 0 bases. Germline lookup yields CDR1 LGHNA and CDR2 YNFKEQ. The CDR3 loop spans 19 amino acids. The CDR3 sequence is CASSQEVSAGVVSSYEQYF. The CDR3 DNA reads TGTGCCAGCAGCCAAGAAGTGTCGGCGGGGGTCGTCAGCTCCTACGAGCAGTACTTC.

This clonotype was recorded a few times. The chain joins TRBV6-2 or TRBV6-3 to TRBJ2-3; 8 nucleotides agree with TRBD1. The CDR3 contains 19 residues. CDR1 and CDR2 from the germline V gene are MNHEY and SVGEGT. V lost 1 base to trimming and J lost 1 base; unmatched junction nucleotides: 13. CDR3 region: CASSYFGAGGGGRTDTQYF. The DNA of the CDR3 is TGTGCCAGCAGTTACTTCGGGGCAGGGGGCGGAGGACGCACAGATACGCAGTATTTT.

This chain uses TRBV20-1 with TRBJ2-5, with D possibly being TRBD1 (6 bases). Trimming cost V 2 bases and J 1 base, with 8 bases left between them. In germline, CDR1 is DFQATT, CDR2 SNEGSKA (reference sequence). The CDR3 is made up of 13 amino acids. The CDR3 protein is CSARPRGQETQYF. CDR3 in DNA: TGCAGTGCTAGACCCAGGGGCCAAGAGACCCAGTACTTC.

The sample holds a few counts of this clonotype. The rearrangement links TRBV12-3 or TRBV12-4 to TRBJ2-5; TRBD1 or TRBD2 may be the D gene (7 bases each). This CDR3 is 15 amino acids long. The V gene lost 6 bases and the J gene lost 6 bases, with 20 bases spanning the gap. The DNA of the CDR3 is TGTGCCAGCAGCTCAGGGGGGGCCGGCCGGCAGACCCAGTACTTC. Protein product: CASSSGGAGRQTQYF.

This clonotype has at least ten counts. The chain links TRBV20-1 to TRBJ1-1; 10 bases agree with TRBD1. CDR1 DFQATT and CDR2 SNEGSKA come from the germline V gene (reference sequence). Trimming took 6 bases from V and 3 from J; bases not matched to a gene: 10. The CDR3 is 15 amino acids. The CDR3 reads CSALRRTGGDTEAFF. The CDR3 nucleotides are TGCAGTGCACTACGCCGGACAGGGGGGGACACTGAAGCTTTCTTT.

This clonotype was counted at least ten times. The CDR3 nucleotides read TGTGCCAGCAGCATACAGGGAAATCAGCCCCAGCATTTT. This sequence encodes CASSIQGNQPQHF. The V gene is TRBV7-8, the J gene TRBJ1-5, with D perhaps matching TRBD1 (6 bases). This CDR3 comprises 13 residues. Germline V lookup: CDR1 SGHVS, CDR2 FQNEAQ. Trimming removed 5 bases at V and 4 bases at J, with 9 bases between.

Many counts were recorded for this clonotype. The gene calls are TRBV5-1 and TRBJ2-2; D is possibly TRBD2 (5 bases). The CDR3 length is 16 residues. Germline CDR1 is SGHRS and CDR2 is YFSETQ. Deletions cut 4 bases from V and 2 bases from J, with 15 bases between. CDR3 in amino acids: CASSGTGNQNTGELFF. The CDR3 DNA reads TGCGCCAGCAGCGGAACGGGGAATCAAAACACCGGGGAGCTGTTTTTT.

This clonotype has more than one count but fewer than ten. The chain links TRBV5-6 to TRBJ1-3; D not resolved. CDR3 length: 14 residues. Per germline, CDR1 SGHDT and CDR2 YYEEEE. Trimming removed 2 bases from V and 0 bases from J, with 6 bases in between. CDR3 amino acids: CASSFLDSGNTIYF. CDR3 bases: TGTGCCAGCAGCTTTCTTGACTCTGGAAACACCATATATTTT.

Ten or more counts support this clonotype. The V call is TRBV5-6, the J call TRBJ2-7; D unresolved. The germline CDR1 and CDR2 sequences are SGHDT and YYEEEE. This CDR3 has 16 amino acids. With 2 bases removed from V and 1 base from J, the gap between germline ends came to 16 bases. CDR3 region: CASSLRHWTSSYEQYF. The CDR3 DNA is TGTGCCAGCAGCTTACGACATTGGACCTCGTCCTACGAGCAGTACTTC.

There are many counts of this clonotype. The gene calls are TRBV4-3 and TRBJ1-4, with D uncertain. Germline V gene sequence: CDR1 LGHNA, CDR2 YSLEER. The CDR3 totals 12 residues. Trimming pared 2 bases from V and 10 bases from J, leaving 8 bases between. CDR3 residues: CASSQLTGKLFF. The CDR3, as DNA: TGCGCCAGCAGCCAACTTACGGGAAAACTGTTTTTT.

In the case of this clonotype: This could be a read error, since a much larger clone is one nucleotide away. The chain links TRBV18 to TRBJ2-1, with D unresolved. Trimming took off 3 bases at V and 5 bases at J, with 8 bases between the two ends. Germline CDR1 reads KGHSH; CDR2 reads LQKENI. The CDR3 runs 13 residues. The CDR3 sequence: CASSPDIHNEQFF. CDR3 DNA sequence: TGTGCCAGCTCACCTGACATCCACAATGAGCAGTTCTTC.

The rearrangement joins TRBV5-4 to TRBJ2-1, with TRBD2 identical over 11 bases. The CDR3 covers 17 residues. CDR1 and CDR2 from the germline V gene are SGHNT and YYREEE (reference sequence). Trimming cost V 1 base and J 10 bases; bases outside gene matches: 13. CDR3 sequence (DNA): TGTGCCAGCAGCTTGACTAGCGGGGGCAGGAGAGAGGTCGAGCAGTTCTTC. This sequence encodes CASSLTSGGRREVEQFF.

This clonotype was observed a handful of times. The chain is built from TRBV5-4 and TRBJ2-1; 13 bases match TRBD2. This CDR3 contains 16 residues. Trimming took 4 bases from V and 3 from J; bases not matched to a gene: 4. CDR1 SGHNT and CDR2 YYREEE come from the germline V gene (reference sequence). This CDR3 is CASSRTSGGLYNEQFF. The CDR3 DNA follows: TGTGCCAGCAGCCGGACTAGCGGGGGCCTCTACAATGAGCAGTTCTTC.

This clonotype has at least ten counts. The chain is built from TRBV7-2 and TRBJ2-1, with TRBD2 matching 12 bases. The CDR3 is 15 residues long. J gave up 2 bases and V 4 bases, and 0 bases lay outside the gene matches. Germline V gene lookup returns CDR1 SGHTA and CDR2 FQGNSA. CDR3 nucleotides: TGTGCCAGCAGCTCTAGCGGGGGGGCCTACAATGAGCAGTTCTTC. It yields the protein CASSSSGGAYNEQFF. The whole variable domain, filled in from reference TRBV7-2 and TRBJ2-1, reads GAGVSQSPSNKVTEKGKDVELRCDPISGHTALYWYRQSLGQGLEFLIYFQGNSAPDKSGLPSDRFSAERTGGSVSTLTIQRTQQEDSAVYLCASSSSGGAYNEQFFGPGTRLTVL.

A few counts support this clonotype. The CDR3 is CASSTGGIGNQPQHF. CDR3 coding DNA: TGTGCCAGCAGCACGGGGGGGATCGGCAATCAGCCCCAGCATTTT. J is TRBJ1-5 and V is TRBV9; D is perhaps TRBD1 (5 bases). Trimming shortened V by 4 bases and J by 2 bases, and 13 bases separated the two germline ends. Per the germline V gene, CDR1 is SGDLS and CDR2 is YYNGEE. This CDR3 region has 15 residues.

The sample holds many counts of this clonotype. J is TRBJ1-5 and V is TRBV20-1; weak D call: TRBD1 (6 bases). The CDR3 loop spans 16 amino acids. CDR1 is DFQATT and CDR2 is SNEGSKA in the germline V gene (reference sequence). V lost 1 base to trimming and J lost 0 bases, with 13 bases between them. The CDR3 is CSARAGTHYSNQPQHF. As DNA, the CDR3 is TGCAGTGCTAGAGCGGGGACACACTATAGCAATCAGCCCCAGCATTTT.

This clonotype was observed a handful of times. The chain employs TRBV7-3 and TRBJ2-1, with 12 bases that match TRBD2. Germline V lookup: CDR1 SGHTA, CDR2 FQGTGA. This CDR3 comprises 16 residues. The junction had 9 bases not matched to a gene; V was cut back by 5 bases and J by 7 bases. CDR3 coding DNA: TGTGCCAGCAGCCTACTAGCGGGGGGTCGCTTGAATGAGCAGTTCTTC. Encoded protein: CASSLLAGGRLNEQFF.

Many counts were recorded for this clonotype. The V gene is TRBV14, the J gene TRBJ2-5; D gene unclear. V was clipped by 0 bases and J by 4 bases, with 6 bases between them. The CDR3 runs 13 residues. CDR1 is SGHDN, CDR2 FVKESK, per germline. The CDR3 sequence: CASSQDWGETQYF. Written as DNA, the CDR3 is TGTGCCAGCAGCCAAGATTGGGGAGAGACCCAGTACTTC.

This clonotype was recorded at least ten times. The J gene is TRBJ2-1, the V gene TRBV5-6; 8 positions agree with TRBD2. Germline CDR1 is SGHDT and CDR2 is YYEEEE. The CDR3 runs to 14 residues. J gave up 9 bases and V 3 bases, and 8 bases lay outside the gene matches. The CDR3 DNA reads TGTGCCAGCAGCTCGAGGACTAGCTTGTCTGAGCAGTTCTTC. Translating gives CASSSRTSLSEQFF.

This clonotype was seen many times. The chain has TRBV20-1 and TRBJ2-2; 9 bases fit TRBD2. Per the germline V gene, CDR1 is DFQATT and CDR2 is SNEGSKA (reference sequence). The CDR3 extends over 17 amino acids. V lost 3 bases, J lost 6 bases, and 14 bases stayed unmatched. The CDR3, as DNA: TGCAGTGCTAGCCCGCTCGGGGAGCGGGGGGAAGCCGGGGAGCTGTTTTTT. It translates to CSASPLGERGEAGELFF.

This clonotype was picked up many times. This sequence joins TRBV19 and TRBJ2-5; 7 nucleotides align to TRBD1. Trimming took 5 bases from V and 0 from J; bases not matched to a gene: 6. Germline-derived CDR1 and CDR2 are LNHDA and SQIVND (reference sequence). The CDR3 loop spans 15 amino acids. CDR3 residues: CASSSLQGYQETQYF. CDR3 in DNA: TGTGCCAGTAGTTCTCTACAGGGGTACCAAGAGACCCAGTACTTC.